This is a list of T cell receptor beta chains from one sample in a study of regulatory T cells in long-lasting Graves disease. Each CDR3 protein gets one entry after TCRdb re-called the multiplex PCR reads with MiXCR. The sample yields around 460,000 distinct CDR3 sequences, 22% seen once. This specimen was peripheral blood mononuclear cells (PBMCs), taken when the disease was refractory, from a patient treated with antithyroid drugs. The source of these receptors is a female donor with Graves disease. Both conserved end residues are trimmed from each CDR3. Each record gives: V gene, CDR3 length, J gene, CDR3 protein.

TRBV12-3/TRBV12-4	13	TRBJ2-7	ASTLGQAGSYEQY
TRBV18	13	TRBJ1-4	ASSPTGDGSEKLF
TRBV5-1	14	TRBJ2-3	ASSLSSGLMGDTQY
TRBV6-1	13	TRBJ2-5	ASSEFQGAGETQY
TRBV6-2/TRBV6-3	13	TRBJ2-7	ASSLSQGTSYEQY
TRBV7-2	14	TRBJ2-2	ASSPGTGEVSGELF
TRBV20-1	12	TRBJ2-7	SARGDRGIYEQY
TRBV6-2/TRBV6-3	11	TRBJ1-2	ASSYRGQGHYT
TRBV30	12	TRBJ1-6	AWTRTLYNSPLH
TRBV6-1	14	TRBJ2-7	ASSEPGTGAYYEQY
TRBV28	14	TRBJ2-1	ASSPAGGDGNNEQF
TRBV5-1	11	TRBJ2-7	ASSFGTGYEQY
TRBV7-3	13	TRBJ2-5	ASSFATGERQTQY
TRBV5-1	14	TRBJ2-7	ASSSLGQGGPYEQY
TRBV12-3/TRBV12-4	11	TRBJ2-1	ACDGLLYNEQF
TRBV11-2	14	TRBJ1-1	ASSLFSGGMNTEAF
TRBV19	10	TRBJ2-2	ASSTPGGELF
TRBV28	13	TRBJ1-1	ASEAPTGWGRGAF
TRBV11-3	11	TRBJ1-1	ASSSPGLAEAF
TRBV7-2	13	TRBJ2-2	ASTLSPKNTGELF
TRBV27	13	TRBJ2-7	ASSLLLGVGSEQY
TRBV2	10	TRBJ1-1	ANLDRATEAF
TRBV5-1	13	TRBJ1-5	ASSVQGEAHQPQH
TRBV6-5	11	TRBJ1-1	ASSYGQNTEAF
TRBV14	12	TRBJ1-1	ASSQDGAWAAAF
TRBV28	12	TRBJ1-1	ASQGQGVVTEAF
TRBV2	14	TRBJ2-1	ASSEIAATAYNEQF
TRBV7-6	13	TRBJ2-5	ASSFGVTGQETQY
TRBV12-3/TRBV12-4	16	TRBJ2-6	ASGRLGGAPSGANVLT
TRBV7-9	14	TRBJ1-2	ASSLGALAGAYGYT
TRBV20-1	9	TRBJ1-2	GTISNYGYT
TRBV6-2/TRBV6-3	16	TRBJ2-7	ASRGKASGGSLTYEQY
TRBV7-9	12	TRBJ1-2	ASSLPDSWYGYT
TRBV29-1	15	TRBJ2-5	SVDAGQETGTGETQY
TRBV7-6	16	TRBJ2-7	ASSLGPGQGGSTYEQY
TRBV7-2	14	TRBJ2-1	ASSLAITGGYNEQF